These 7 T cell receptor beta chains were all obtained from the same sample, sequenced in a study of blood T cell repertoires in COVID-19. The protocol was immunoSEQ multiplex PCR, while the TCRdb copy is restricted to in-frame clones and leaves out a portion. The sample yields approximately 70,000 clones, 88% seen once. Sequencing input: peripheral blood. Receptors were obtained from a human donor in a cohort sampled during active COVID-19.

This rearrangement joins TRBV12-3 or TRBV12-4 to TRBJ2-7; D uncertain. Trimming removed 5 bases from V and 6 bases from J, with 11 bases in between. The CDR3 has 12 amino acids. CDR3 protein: CASSMSDGEQYF. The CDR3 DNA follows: TGTGCCAGCAGTATGAGCGATGGCGAGCAGTACTTC.

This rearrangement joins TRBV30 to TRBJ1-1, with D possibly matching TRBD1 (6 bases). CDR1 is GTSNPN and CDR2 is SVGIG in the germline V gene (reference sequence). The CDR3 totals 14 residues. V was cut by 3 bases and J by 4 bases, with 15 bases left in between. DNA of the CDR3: TGTGCCTGGAGGGCGACGCGGGGGCTCACTGAAGCTTTCTTT. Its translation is CAWRATRGLTEAFF.

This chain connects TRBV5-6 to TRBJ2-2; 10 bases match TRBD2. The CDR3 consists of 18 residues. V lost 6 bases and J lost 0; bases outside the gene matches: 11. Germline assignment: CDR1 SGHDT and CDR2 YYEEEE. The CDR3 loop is CASTFLAGGRANTGELFF. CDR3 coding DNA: TGTGCCAGCACCTTCTTAGCGGGAGGTCGCGCGAACACCGGGGAGCTGTTTTTT.

CDR3 DNA sequence: TGTGCCAGCAGAGACAGCGGGACACGTAATGAGCAGTTCTTC. It is translated as CASRDSGTRNEQFF. V gene TRBV6-4 combines with J gene TRBJ2-1; TRBD2 is a possible D gene (7 bases). Germline V gene data show CDR1 as MRHNA and CDR2 as SNTAGT. Trimming pared 6 bases from V and 7 bases from J, leaving 16 bases between. The CDR3 loop spans 14 amino acids.

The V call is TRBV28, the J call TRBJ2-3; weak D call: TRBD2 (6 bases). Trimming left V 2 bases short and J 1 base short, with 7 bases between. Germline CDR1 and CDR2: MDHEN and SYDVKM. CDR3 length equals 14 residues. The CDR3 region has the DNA TGTGCCAGCAGTTTACCTAGCGGCACAGATACGCAGTATTTT. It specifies CASSLPSGTDTQYF.

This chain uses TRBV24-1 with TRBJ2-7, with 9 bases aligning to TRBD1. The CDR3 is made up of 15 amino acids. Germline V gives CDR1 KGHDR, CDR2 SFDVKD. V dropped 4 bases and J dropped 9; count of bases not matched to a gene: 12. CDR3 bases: TGTGCCACCAGTGACCCTCGGACAGGGGAGGGAGTGCAGTACTTC. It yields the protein CATSDPRTGEGVQYF.

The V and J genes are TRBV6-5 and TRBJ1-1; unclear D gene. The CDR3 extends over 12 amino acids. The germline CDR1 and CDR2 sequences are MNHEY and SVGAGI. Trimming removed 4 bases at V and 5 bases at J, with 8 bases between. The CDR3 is CASSSGLTEAFF. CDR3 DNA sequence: TGTGCCAGCAGTTCAGGACTTACTGAAGCTTTCTTT.